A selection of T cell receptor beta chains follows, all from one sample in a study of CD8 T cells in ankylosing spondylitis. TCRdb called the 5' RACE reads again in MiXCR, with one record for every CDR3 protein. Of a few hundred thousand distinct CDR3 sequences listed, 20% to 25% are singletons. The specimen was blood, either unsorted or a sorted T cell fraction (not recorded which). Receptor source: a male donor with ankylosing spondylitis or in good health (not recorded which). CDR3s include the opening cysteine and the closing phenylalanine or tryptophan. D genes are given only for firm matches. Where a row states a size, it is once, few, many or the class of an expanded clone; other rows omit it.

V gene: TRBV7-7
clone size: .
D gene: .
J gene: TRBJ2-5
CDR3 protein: CASSREPSPQETQYF
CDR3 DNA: TGTGCTAGCAGCCGAGAACCCTCCCCCCAAGAGACCCAGTACTTC

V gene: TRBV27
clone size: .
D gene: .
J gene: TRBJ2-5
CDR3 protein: CASRYRDQETQYF
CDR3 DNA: TGTGCCAGCAGATACCGGGACCAAGAGACCCAGTACTTC

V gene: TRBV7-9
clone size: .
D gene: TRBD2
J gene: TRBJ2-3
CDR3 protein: CASSLGFTSEDHTQYF
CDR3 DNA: TGTGCCAGCAGCTTAGGTTTTACTAGCGAGGATCATACGCAGTATTTT

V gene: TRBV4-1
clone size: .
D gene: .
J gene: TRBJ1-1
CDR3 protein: CASSQDRQGGVNTEAFF
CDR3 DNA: TGCGCCAGCAGCCAAGATCGGCAGGGTGGGGTGAACACTGAAGCTTTCTTT

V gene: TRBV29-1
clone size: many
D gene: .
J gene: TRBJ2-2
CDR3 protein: CSATQPGNTGELFF
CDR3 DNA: TGCAGCGCCACCCAGCCTGGAAACACCGGGGAGCTGTTTTTT

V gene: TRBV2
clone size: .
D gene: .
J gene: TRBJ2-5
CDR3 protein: CASSGQAKETQYF
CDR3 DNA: TGTGCCAGCAGTGGACAGGCTAAAGAGACCCAGTACTTC

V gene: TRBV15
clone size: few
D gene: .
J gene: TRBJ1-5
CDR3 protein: CATSRDLGGNQPQHF
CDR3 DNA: TGTGCCACCAGCAGAGATCTCGGGGGCAATCAGCCCCAGCATTTT

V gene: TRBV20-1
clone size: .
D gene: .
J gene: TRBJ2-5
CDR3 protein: CSALRTEAETQYF
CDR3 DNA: TGCAGTGCCCTGAGGACAGAAGCAGAGACCCAGTACTTC

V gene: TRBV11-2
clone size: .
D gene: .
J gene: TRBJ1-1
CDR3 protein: CASSLLPGRGAEAFF
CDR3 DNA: TGTGCCAGCAGCTTACTCCCGGGGCGGGGTGCTGAAGCTTTCTTT

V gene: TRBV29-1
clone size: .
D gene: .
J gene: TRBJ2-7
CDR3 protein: CSVYASYGQYF
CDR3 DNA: TGCAGCGTTTACGCCTCCTACGGGCAGTACTTC

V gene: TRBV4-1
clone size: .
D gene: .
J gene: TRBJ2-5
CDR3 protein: CALQAGARQETQYF
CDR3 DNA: TGCGCCCTTCAGGCGGGGGCTCGACAAGAGACCCAGTACTTC

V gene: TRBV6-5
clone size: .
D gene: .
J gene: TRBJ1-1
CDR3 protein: CASIGVTEAFF
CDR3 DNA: TGTGCTAGCATCGGGGTCACTGAAGCTTTCTTT

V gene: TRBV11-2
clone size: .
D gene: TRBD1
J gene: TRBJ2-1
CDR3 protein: CASSLKRGRNEQFF
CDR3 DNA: TGTGCCAGCAGCTTGAAGAGGGGGCGGAATGAGCAGTTCTTC

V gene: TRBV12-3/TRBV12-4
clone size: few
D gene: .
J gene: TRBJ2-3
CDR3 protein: CASLFGDTQYF
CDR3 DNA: TGTGCCAGCCTTTTTGGAGATACGCAGTATTTT

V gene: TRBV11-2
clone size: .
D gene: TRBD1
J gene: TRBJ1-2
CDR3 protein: CASSPGQGAGYGYTF
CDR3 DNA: TGTGCCAGCAGCCCGGGACAGGGGGCGGGCTATGGCTACACCTTC

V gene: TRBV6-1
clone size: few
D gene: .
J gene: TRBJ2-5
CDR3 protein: CASNWQGETQYF
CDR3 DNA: TGTGCCAGCAATTGGCAGGGTGAGACCCAGTACTTC

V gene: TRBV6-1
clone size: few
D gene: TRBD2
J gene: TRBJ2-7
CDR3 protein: CASSPFPGGSYEQYF
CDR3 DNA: TGTGCCAGCAGCCCCTTTCCGGGGGGTTCCTACGAGCAGTACTTC

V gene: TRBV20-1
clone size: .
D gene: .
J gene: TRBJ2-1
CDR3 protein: CSARDLLAAHNEQFF
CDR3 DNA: TGCAGTGCTAGAGATTTGTTAGCGGCCCACAATGAGCAGTTCTTC

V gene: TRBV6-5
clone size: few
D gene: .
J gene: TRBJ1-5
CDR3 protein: CASSYRGLNQPQHF
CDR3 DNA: TGTGCCAGCAGTTACAGGGGCCTCAATCAGCCCCAGCATTTT

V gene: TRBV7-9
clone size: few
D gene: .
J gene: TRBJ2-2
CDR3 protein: CASRPGAGEGTGELFF
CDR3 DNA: TGTGCCAGCAGACCCGGCGCAGGGGAGGGCACCGGGGAGCTGTTTTTT

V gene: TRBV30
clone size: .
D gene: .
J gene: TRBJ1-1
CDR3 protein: CAWGHSNTEAFF
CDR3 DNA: TGTGCCTGGGGACACTCGAACACTGAAGCTTTCTTT

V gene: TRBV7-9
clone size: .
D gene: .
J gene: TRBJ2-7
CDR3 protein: CASSSTSSYEQYF
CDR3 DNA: TGTGCCAGCAGCTCCACTAGCAGCTACGAGCAGTACTTC

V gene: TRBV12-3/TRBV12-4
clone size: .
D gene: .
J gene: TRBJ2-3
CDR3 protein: CASSLGGDTDTQYF
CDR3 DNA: TGTGCCAGCAGTTTAGGGGGAGACACAGATACGCAGTATTTT

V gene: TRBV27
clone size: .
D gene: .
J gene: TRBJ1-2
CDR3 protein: CASSLGPGYGYTF
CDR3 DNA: TGTGCCAGCAGTTTGGGACCAGGCTATGGCTACACCTTC

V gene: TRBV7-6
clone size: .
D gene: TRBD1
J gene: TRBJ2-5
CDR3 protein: CASSPGTGVWETQYF
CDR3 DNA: TGTGCCAGCAGCCCCGGGACAGGGGTATGGGAGACCCAGTACTTC

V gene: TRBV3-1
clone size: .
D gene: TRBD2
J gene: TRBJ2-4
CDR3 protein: CASSPWTSGGGNIQYF
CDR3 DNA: TGTGCCAGCAGCCCTTGGACTAGCGGGGGTGGAAACATTCAGTACTTC

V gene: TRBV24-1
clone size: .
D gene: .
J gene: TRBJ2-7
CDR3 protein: CATSDWGGYEQYF
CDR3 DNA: TGTGCCACCAGTGATTGGGGCGGCTACGAGCAGTACTTC

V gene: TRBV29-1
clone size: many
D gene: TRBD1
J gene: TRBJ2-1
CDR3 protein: CSVHTPRTGLNEQFF
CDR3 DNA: TGCAGCGTTCATACCCCCCGGACAGGGTTGAATGAGCAGTTCTTC